This TCR beta chain was recorded in a study of shared clonotypes between healthy human individuals. Only in-frame clones appear in the TCRdb table, and some are missing; sequencing was by immunoSEQ multiplex PCR. The table records about 1 million clones, approximately 70% of them present only once. The CDR3 runs 13 residues. Germline CDR1 reads SGHRS; CDR2 reads YFSETQ. V shed 2 bases and J shed 1 base, with 6 bases lying between them. This clone was seen more than once but under ten times. What was sequenced was memory CD4+ T cells sorted from blood. Subset in this sample: CD45RA-negative fraction. The chain links TRBV5-1 to TRBJ1-1, with D unresolved. The origin of this receptor is a man in his late teens or twenties in good health. For the CDR3, the DNA is TGCGCCAGCAGCTTTATAGGGAACACTGAAGCTTTCTTT. Residues: CASSFIGNTEAFF.